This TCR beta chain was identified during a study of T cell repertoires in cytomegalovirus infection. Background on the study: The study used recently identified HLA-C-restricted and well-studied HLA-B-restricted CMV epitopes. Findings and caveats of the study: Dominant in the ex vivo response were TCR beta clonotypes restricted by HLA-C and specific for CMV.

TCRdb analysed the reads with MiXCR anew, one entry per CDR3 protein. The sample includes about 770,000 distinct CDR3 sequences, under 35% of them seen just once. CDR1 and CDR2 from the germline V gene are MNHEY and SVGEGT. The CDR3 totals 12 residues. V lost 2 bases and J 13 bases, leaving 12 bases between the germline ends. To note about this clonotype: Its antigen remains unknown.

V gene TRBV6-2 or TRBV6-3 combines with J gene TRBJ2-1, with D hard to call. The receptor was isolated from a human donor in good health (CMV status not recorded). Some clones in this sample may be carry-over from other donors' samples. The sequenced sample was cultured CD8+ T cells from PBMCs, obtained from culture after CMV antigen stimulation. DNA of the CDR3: TGTGCCAGCAGTTACGTCGGTCTAGACCAGTTCTTC. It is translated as CASSYVGLDQFF.